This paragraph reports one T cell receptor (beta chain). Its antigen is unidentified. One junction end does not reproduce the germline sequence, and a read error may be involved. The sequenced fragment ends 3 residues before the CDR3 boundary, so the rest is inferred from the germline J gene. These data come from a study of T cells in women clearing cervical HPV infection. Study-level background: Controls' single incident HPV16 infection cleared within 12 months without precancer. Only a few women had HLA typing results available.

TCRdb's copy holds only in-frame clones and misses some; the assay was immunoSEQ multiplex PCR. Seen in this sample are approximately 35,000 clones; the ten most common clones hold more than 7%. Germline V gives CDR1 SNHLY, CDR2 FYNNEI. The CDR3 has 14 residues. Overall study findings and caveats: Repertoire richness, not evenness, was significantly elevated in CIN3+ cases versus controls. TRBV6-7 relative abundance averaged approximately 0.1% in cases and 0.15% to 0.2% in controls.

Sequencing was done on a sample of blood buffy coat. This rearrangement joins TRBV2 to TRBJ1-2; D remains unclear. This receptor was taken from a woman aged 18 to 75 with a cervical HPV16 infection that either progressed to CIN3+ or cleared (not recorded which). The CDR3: CASQSGSGSYDYTF. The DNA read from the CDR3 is TGTGCCAGCCAGTCAGGTAGCGGGAGCTATGAC.